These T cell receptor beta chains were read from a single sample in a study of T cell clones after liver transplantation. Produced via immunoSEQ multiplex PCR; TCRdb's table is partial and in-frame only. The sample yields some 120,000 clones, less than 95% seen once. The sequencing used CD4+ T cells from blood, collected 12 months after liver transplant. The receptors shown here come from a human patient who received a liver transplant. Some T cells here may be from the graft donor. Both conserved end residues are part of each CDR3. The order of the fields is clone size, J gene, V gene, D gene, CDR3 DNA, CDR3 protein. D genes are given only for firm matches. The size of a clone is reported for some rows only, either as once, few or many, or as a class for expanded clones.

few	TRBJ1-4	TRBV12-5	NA	TGTGCTAGTGGCCCGGGGGGTGGTGTTGAAAAACTGTTTTTT	CASGPGGGVEKLFF
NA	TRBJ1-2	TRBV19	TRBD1	TGTGCCAGTAGTGTCGGACAGGCGAACTATGGCTACACCTTC	CASSVGQANYGYTF
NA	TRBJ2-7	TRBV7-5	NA	TGTGCCAGAAGACCCGAACTAGCGGGAGGGCCCGAGCAGTACTTC	CARRPELAGGPEQYF
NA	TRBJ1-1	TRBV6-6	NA	TGTGCCAGCAGTCGACTGTTTCTTGGGGCTTTCTTT	CASSRLFLGAFF
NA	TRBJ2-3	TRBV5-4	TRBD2	TGTGCCAGCAGCTTGGTATTAGCGGGAGGGCCTGATACGCAGTATTTT	CASSLVLAGGPDTQYF
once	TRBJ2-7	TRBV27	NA	TGTGCCAGCAGTTTATATCCCAAAAGAAACGAGCAGTACTTC	CASSLYPKRNEQYF
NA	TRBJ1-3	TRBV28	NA	TGTGCCAGCAGGAGGTCAGGGGCGCGAGGAAACACCATATATTTT	CASRRSGARGNTIYF
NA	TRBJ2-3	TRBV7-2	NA	TGTGCCAGCAGCAACTACGGAGATACGCAGTATTTT	CASSNYGDTQYF
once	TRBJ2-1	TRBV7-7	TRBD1	TGTGCCAGCAGCGATAGACTGGACAGGGGGCCGCTCTACAATGAGCAGTTCTTC	CASSDRLDRGPLYNEQFF
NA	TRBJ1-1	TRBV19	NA	TGTGCCAGTAGTATTACCGCAGGCTCCATGAACACTGAAGCTTTCTTT	CASSITAGSMNTEAFF
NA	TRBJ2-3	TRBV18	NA	TGTGCCAGCGCCGGTCGGCAGAGCACAGATACGCAGTATTTT	CASAGRQSTDTQYF
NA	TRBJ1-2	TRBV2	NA	TGTGCCAGCAGTGGAGATAACTATGGCTACACCTTC	CASSGDNYGYTF
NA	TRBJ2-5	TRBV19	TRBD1	TGTGCCAGTAGTGTTGGGACAGGCCGTGGGACCCAGTACTTC	CASSVGTGRGTQYF
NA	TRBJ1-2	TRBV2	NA	TGTGCCAGCAGTGAGGCCCCGGGCCTTAGCGAGGTGGGCTACACCTTC	CASSEAPGLSEVGYTF
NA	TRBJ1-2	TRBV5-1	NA	TGCGCCAGCAGCCCCGGACCCGACAGTAGCTATGGCTACACCTTC	CASSPGPDSSYGYTF
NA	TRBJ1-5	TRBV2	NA	TGTGCCAGCAGTGAAAATACTAGCAATCAGCCCCAGCATTTT	CASSENTSNQPQHF
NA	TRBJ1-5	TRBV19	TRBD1	TGTGCCAGTAGTCACCAGGGGGATGGCAATCAGCCCCAGCATTTT	CASSHQGDGNQPQHF
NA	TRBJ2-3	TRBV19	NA	TGTGCCAGTAGCGACACTCCAGGGGTTAGCACAGATACGCAGTATTTT	CASSDTPGVSTDTQYF
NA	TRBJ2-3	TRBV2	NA	TGTGCCAGCGGACAGTACACAGATACGCAGTATTTT	CASGQYTDTQYF
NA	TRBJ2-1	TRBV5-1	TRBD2	TGCGCCAGCAGCTTGGGGCTAGCGGGAGTTGAGCAGTTCTTC	CASSLGLAGVEQFF
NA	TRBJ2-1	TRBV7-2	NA	TGTGCCAGCAGCTTTCCCAGGGTAATGTGGGTCAATGAGCAGTTCTTC	CASSFPRVMWVNEQFF
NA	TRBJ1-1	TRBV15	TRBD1	TGTGCCACCAGCAGAGCGGGGACAGACGTAGGGGCTTTCTTT	CATSRAGTDVGAFF
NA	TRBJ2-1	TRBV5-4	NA	TGTGCCAGCAGCTTGGGGACTCCACTAGAGGGTGAGCAGTTCTTC	CASSLGTPLEGEQFF
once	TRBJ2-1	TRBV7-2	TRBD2	TGTGCCAGCAGCCGGAGTCTAGCGGCCAATGAGCAGTTCTTC	CASSRSLAANEQFF
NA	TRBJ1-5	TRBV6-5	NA	TGTGCCAGCAGTTACTCCGTTAATAGCAATCAGCCCCAGCATTTT	CASSYSVNSNQPQHF
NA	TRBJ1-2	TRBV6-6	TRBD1	TGTGCCAGCAGAGCAGGGGGAAGTAATGGCTACACCTTC	CASRAGGSNGYTF
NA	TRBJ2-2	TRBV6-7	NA	TGTGCCAGCCCGCCCGGGCTCACCGGGGAGCTGTTTTTT	CASPPGLTGELFF
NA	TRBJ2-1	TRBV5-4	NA	TGTGCCAGCAGCCCCGATCCGAGGCCTGGAACTAATGAGCAGTTCTTC	CASSPDPRPGTNEQFF
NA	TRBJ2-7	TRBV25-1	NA	TGTGCCAGCAGTGACCACAACGAGCAGTACTTC	CASSDHNEQYF
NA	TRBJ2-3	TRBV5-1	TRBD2	TGCGCCAGCAGCCTACTAGCGGGAGGGGCAGATACGCAGTATTTT	CASSLLAGGADTQYF
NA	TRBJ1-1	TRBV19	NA	TGTGCCAGTAGTCCCCGCGGGGCGAACACTGAAGCTTTCTTT	CASSPRGANTEAFF
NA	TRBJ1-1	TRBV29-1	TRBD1	TGCAGCGTTGAAAGGACAGGGAGAGAGGACACTGAAGCTTTCTTT	CSVERTGREDTEAFF
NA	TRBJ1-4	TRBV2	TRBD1	TGTGCCAGCAGGACAGGGGAGGTAACTAATGAAAAACTGTTTTTT	CASRTGEVTNEKLFF
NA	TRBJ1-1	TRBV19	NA	TGTGCCAGTAGTATCAGGGTCGGTATCCAAGCTTTCTTT	CASSIRVGIQAFF
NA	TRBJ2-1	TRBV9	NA	TGTGCCAGCAGCGTCCAAGGACAGAATGAGCAGTTCTTC	CASSVQGQNEQFF
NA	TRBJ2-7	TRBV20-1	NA	TGCAGTGCTAGAATGGTCTACGAGCAGTACTTC	CSARMVYEQYF
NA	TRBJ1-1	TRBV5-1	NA	TGCGCCAGCAGACCCAGTCTGGGGACTGAAGCTTTCTTT	CASRPSLGTEAFF
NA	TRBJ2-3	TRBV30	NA	TGTGCCCAAGGGGGTGGAGATACGCAGTATTTT	CAQGGGDTQYF
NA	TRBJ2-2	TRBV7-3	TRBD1	TGTGCCAGCAGCTGGACCCGACAGGGGGCTGACACCGGGGAGCTGTTTTTT	CASSWTRQGADTGELFF
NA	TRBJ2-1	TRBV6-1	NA	TGTGCCAGCAGGAAGGGTTCCTACAATGAGCAGTTCTTC	CASRKGSYNEQFF
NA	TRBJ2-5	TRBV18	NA	TGTGCCAGCTCACCCGCCGGGGGCGGGCGAGAGACCCAGTACTTC	CASSPAGGGRETQYF
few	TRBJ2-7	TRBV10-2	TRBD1	TGCGCCAGCAGTGAGTCAAGGGACAGTCTTAGCTACGAGCAGTACTTC	CASSESRDSLSYEQYF
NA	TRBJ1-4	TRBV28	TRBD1	TGTGCCAGCAGTTCCCACAGGGGCAGTGAAAAACTGTTTTTT	CASSSHRGSEKLFF
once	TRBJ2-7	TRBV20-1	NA	TGCAGTGCACAGGGCTATGACGAGCAGTACTTC	CSAQGYDEQYF
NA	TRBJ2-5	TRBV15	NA	TGTGCCACCAGCAGACAACCGCTTCGGGAGACCCAGTACTTC	CATSRQPLRETQYF
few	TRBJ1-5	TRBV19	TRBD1	TGTGCCAGTAGCCACCGACAGGGAGGGCATCAGCCCCAGCATTTT	CASSHRQGGHQPQHF
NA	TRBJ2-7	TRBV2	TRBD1	TGTGCCAGCAGACAAGACGGACAGGGGGGCGAGCAGTACTTC	CASRQDGQGGEQYF
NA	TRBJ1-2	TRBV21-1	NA	TGTGCCAGCAGGAACCATAACTATGGCTACACCTTC	CASRNHNYGYTF
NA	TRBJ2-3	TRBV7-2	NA	TGTGCCAGCAGCTTCCCGTTGGCGGGGGCCACGCAGTATTTT	CASSFPLAGATQYF
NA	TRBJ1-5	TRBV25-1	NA	TGTGCCAGCAGTCCACGGACTTTGAATCAGCCCCAGCATTTT	CASSPRTLNQPQHF
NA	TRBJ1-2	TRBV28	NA	TGTGCCAGCAGTTTACCGGACAAGAACTATGGCTACACCTTC	CASSLPDKNYGYTF
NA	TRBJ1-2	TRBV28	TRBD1	TGTGCCAGCACCCTCGCCCACCCGGGACAGGGTAGCTATGGCTACACCTTC	CASTLAHPGQGSYGYTF
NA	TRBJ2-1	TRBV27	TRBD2	TGTGCCAGCACCCAACGACTAGCGGGAGGTAATGAGCAGTTCTTC	CASTQRLAGGNEQFF
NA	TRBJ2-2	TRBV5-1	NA	TGCGCCAGCAGCTTGACGGCAAACACCGGGGAGCTGTTTTTT	CASSLTANTGELFF